These 13 T cell receptor beta chains share one sample of origin, sequenced in a study of blood T cells in healthy people across ages. Primed by a sample-barcoded 5' primer and a J-beta primer mix, a second PCR proceeded for roughly 6 to 12 cycles. TCRdb itself ran the 5' RACE reads through MiXCR, one entry per CDR3 protein. The data contain 1.5 million to 2 million distinct CDR3 sequences, around half of them seen just once; the ten biggest clones take up over 2%. Source material: blood. These receptors all come from a woman between 40 and 55 years old in good health.

This clonotype was picked up one time. V and J are TRBV6-2 or TRBV6-3 and TRBJ2-3; D assignment may be TRBD1 or TRBD2 (5 bases each). The CDR3 runs to 17 residues. Germline V CDR1 and CDR2: MNHEY, SVGEGT. The germline V and J ends were trimmed by 6 bases and 4 bases, with 23 bases remaining between them. The DNA for the CDR3 is TGTGCCAGCAGCCCTTCGGACCTTCCAATGGGGGCAGATACGCAGTATTTT. This codes for CASSPSDLPMGADTQYF.

The chain combines TRBV12-3 or TRBV12-4 with TRBJ2-3; D is possibly TRBD1 or TRBD2 (5 bases each). The CDR3 consists of 18 residues. V lost 5 bases and J 4 bases, leaving 25 bases between the germline ends. The CDR3 DNA reads as TGTGCCAGCAGTCGGCAGGGACGCGCGAGTAAAGTCCCAGATACGCAGTATTTT. It codes for CASSRQGRASKVPDTQYF.

V usage is TRBV7-2 and J usage is TRBJ2-7, with 12 bases matching TRBD1. This CDR3 region has 16 residues. V was pared by 5 bases and J by 2 bases, with 7 bases of the junction left unmatched. Germline values: CDR1 SGHTA, CDR2 FQGNSA. The chain's CDR3 is CASSITGQGAAYEQYF. CDR3 DNA sequence: TGTGCCAGCAGCATAACGGGACAGGGGGCCGCCTACGAGCAGTACTTC. The variable domain in full, with the rest retrieved from reference TRBV7-2 and TRBJ2-7, is GAGVSQSPSNKVTEKGKDVELRCDPISGHTALYWYRQSLGQGLEFLIYFQGNSAPDKSGLPSDRFSAERTGGSVSTLTIQRTQQEDSAVYLCASSITGQGAAYEQYFGPGTRLTVT.

The gene calls are TRBV27 and TRBJ2-7; possible D gene TRBD1, 6 bases. Matching the DNA end better, TRBJ2-5 makes the J call doubtful. The CDR3 has 15 amino acids. CDR1 MNHEY and CDR2 SMNVEV come from the germline V gene (reference sequence). In nucleotides, the CDR3 is TGTGCCAGCAGTCCGAATCACAGGGTTTCTGGGACCCAGTACTTC. Translating it yields CASSPNHRVSGTQYF.

This sequence joins TRBV9 and TRBJ1-1; no firm D call. CDR3 length: 13 amino acids. The V gene's germline CDR1 is SGDLS and CDR2 YYNGEE. V was pared by 0 bases and J by 2 bases, with 5 bases between. The CDR3 is CASSVGYNTEAFF. The DNA for the CDR3 is TGTGCCAGCAGCGTAGGTTACAACACTGAAGCTTTCTTT.

The chain combines TRBV6-6 with TRBJ2-3, with D maybe TRBD2 (5 bases). The CDR3 consists of 13 residues. V was pared by 7 bases and J by 2 bases, with 10 bases between. CDR1 MNHNY and CDR2 SVGAGI come from the germline V gene (reference sequence). The CDR3 reads CASTKDSTDTQYF. DNA of the CDR3: TGTGCCAGCACCAAGGACTCCACAGATACGCAGTATTTT.

The chain combines TRBV11-2 with TRBJ1-4; no definite D call. The V end was cut by 5 bases, the J end by 6 bases, with 16 bases between. CDR3 length: 15 amino acids. Germline V CDR1 and CDR2: SGHAT, FQNNGV. CDR3 sequence: CASSPILLGDEKLFF. The CDR3 coding sequence is TGTGCCAGCAGCCCGATCCTCTTGGGTGATGAAAAACTGTTTTTT.

The V and J genes are TRBV6-4 and TRBJ2-7; perhaps TRBD1 as D (6 bases). Germline CDR1 reads MRHNA; CDR2 reads SNTAGT. The CDR3 is 15 amino acids. Trimming took 2 bases from V and 3 from J, leaving 14 bases between them. CDR3 DNA sequence: TGTGCCAGCAGTGACCACAGGGATTGGGGCTACGAGCAGTACTTC. It translates to CASSDHRDWGYEQYF.

The genes are TRBV4-3 and TRBJ2-1; D is possibly TRBD2 (5 bases). The CDR3 runs 15 residues. Per germline, CDR1 LGHNA and CDR2 YSLEER. Trimming shortened V by 0 bases and J by 6 bases, and 12 bases separated the two germline ends. The CDR3 coding sequence is TGCGCCAGCAGCCAAGATTTTGCTAGCAGCAATGAGCAGTTCTTC. Encoded protein: CASSQDFASSNEQFF.

The chain is built from TRBV27 and TRBJ1-6, with 7 positions matching TRBD1. The junction had 5 bases not matched to a gene; V was cut back by 0 bases and J by 0 bases. The CDR3 consists of 18 residues. CDR1 MNHEY and CDR2 SMNVEV come from the germline V gene (reference sequence). The CDR3 DNA follows: TGTGCCAGCAGTTTATCCCTGGACAGGAGCTCCTATAATTCACCCCTCCACTTT. Translated: CASSLSLDRSSYNSPLHF.

This chain joins TRBV24-1 and TRBJ2-7; weak D call: TRBD1 (6 bases). CDR1 KGHDR and CDR2 SFDVKD come from the germline V gene. The V end lost 3 bases, the J end lost 4 bases, and 9 bases lay between the germline ends. The CDR3 is made up of 13 amino acids. CDR3 protein: CATSDPGQYEQYF. CDR3 nucleotides: TGTGCCACCAGTGATCCCGGACAGTACGAGCAGTACTTC.

The J gene is TRBJ2-1, the V gene TRBV20-1; D possibly uses TRBD1 or TRBD2 (7 bases each). Trimming pared 1 base from V and 3 bases from J, leaving 16 bases between. The CDR3 contains 16 residues. Looked up from germline, CDR1 is DFQATT and CDR2 is SNEGSKA (reference sequence). This CDR3 reads CSARAFQGGGYNEQFF. The DNA of the CDR3 is TGCAGTGCTAGAGCCTTCCAGGGGGGGGGCTACAATGAGCAGTTCTTC.

The gene calls are TRBV28 and TRBJ2-7; 12 bases match TRBD2. Trimming cost V 6 bases and J 2 bases; bases outside gene matches: 2. The CDR3 length is 14 residues. The V gene's germline CDR1 is MDHEN and CDR2 SYDVKM. CDR3 protein: CASSRLAGAYEQYF. In nucleotides, the CDR3 is TGTGCCAGCAGCCGACTAGCGGGGGCCTACGAGCAGTACTTC.